This T cell receptor (beta chain) was retrieved from a study of blood T cell repertoires in COVID-19. Study information: There were acute and convalescent COVID-19 samples, and they came from the United States, Italy and Spain. T cells, B-cell-depleted T cells, or PBMCs supplied cDNA or gDNA.

In the authors' methods: Cell counts per sample came from amplifying reference gene primers. The repertoire was sequenced with immunoSEQ multiplex PCR; TCRdb's copy has only in-frame clones and lacks some. V and J calls plus clone size are reproduced from that table; the DNA served to infer D and trimming. The sample has about 120,000 clones, 70% to 90% seen once. The length of the CDR3 is 17 residues. Germline values: CDR1 SGDLS, CDR2 YYNGEE. Deletions cut 0 bases from V and 0 bases from J, with 13 bases between. The gene calls are TRBV9 and TRBJ2-1; the D is unclear. This sequence was found in a man between 40 and 49 years old with acute or convalescent COVID-19. Material: peripheral blood. The CDR3 loop is CASSVVSQSGSYNEQFF. For the CDR3, the DNA is TGTGCCAGCAGCGTAGTGTCCCAATCAGGCTCCTACAATGAGCAGTTCTTC. The variable domain in full, with the rest retrieved from reference TRBV9 and TRBJ2-1, is DSGVTQTPKHLITATGQRVTLRCSPRSGDLSVYWYQQSLDQGLQFLIQYYNGEERAKGNILERFSAQQFPDLHSELNLSSLELGDSALYFCASSVVSQSGSYNEQFFGPGTRLTVL.